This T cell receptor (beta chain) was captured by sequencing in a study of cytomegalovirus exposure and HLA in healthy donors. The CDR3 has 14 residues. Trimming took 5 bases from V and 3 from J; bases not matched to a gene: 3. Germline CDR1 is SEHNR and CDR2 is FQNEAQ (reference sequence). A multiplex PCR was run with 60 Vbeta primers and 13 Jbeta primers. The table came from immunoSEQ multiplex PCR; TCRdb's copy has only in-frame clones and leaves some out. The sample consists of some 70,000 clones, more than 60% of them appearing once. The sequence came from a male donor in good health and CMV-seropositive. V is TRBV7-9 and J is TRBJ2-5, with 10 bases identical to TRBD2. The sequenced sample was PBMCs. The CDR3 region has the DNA TGTGCCAGCAGCGACCTAGCGGGAGAAGAGACCCAGTACTTC. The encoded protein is CASSDLAGEETQYF. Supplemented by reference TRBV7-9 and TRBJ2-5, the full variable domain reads DTGVSQNPRHKITKRGQNVTFRCDPISEHNRLYWYRQTLGQGPEFLTYFQNEAQLEKSRLLSDRFSAERPKGSFSTLEIQRTEQGDSAMYLCASSDLAGEETQYFGPGTRLLVL.